This T cell receptor beta chain was sequenced for a study of beta chain features in type 1 diabetes. Study-level points and caveats: Among patients with Type 1 diabetes, TCRB CDR3s were moderately but significantly shorter in every one of the four CD4+ subsets. Type 1 diabetes patients had fewer VDJ junction insertions and more deletions.

Of the isolated RNA, all was reverse transcribed, and so the sequenced material was expressed TCRB transcripts. For naive, central memory and regulatory T cell samples, reads averaged around 3.8 million. Data came from immunoSEQ multiplex PCR; TCRdb stores just in-frame clones and leaves some out. The sample holds approximately 240,000 clones, around 16% seen once. The CDR3 is made up of 15 amino acids. V was clipped by 3 bases and J by 6 bases, with 18 bases between them. The germline CDR1 and CDR2 sequences are SQVTM and ANQGSEA. Comment on this clone: The antigen is undetermined.

The TCR comes from a young man with type 1 diabetes. The sample was naive CD4+ T cells from blood. The rearrangement uses TRBV29-1 and TRBJ1-5; D might be TRBD1 (5 bases). CDR3 region: CSVDLRVRVCQPQHF. The CDR3 DNA reads as TGCAGCGTTGACTTACGGGTCAGGGTTTGTCAGCCCCAGCATTTT.